Here is one TCR beta chain with its context. What it binds is not known. One entry per CDR3 protein results from TCRdb running MiXCR on the 5' RACE reads. Of roughly 190,000 distinct CDR3 sequences detected, about 13% appear once; the ten largest clones hold 15% to 20%. Germline CDR1 and CDR2: DFQATT and SNEGSKA (reference sequence). This CDR3 contains 15 residues. This entry is derived from a study of CD8 T cells in ankylosing spondylitis. Study findings and constraints: Disease-linked clones were found to be CD8+ and relatively rare in peripheral blood. Matched ankylosing spondylitis synovial fluid reportedly showed significant enrichment of disease-linked clones.

Sequencing was performed on blood, either unsorted or a sorted T cell fraction (not recorded which). The TCR was taken from a male donor with ankylosing spondylitis or in good health (not recorded which). The chain combines TRBV20-1 with TRBJ2-1, with a weak D call TRBD2 (5 bases). For the CDR3, the DNA is TGCTTTGCTGCTCCTACTAGTAGCTCCTACAATGAGCAGTTCTTC. Residues: CFAAPTSSSYNEQFF.